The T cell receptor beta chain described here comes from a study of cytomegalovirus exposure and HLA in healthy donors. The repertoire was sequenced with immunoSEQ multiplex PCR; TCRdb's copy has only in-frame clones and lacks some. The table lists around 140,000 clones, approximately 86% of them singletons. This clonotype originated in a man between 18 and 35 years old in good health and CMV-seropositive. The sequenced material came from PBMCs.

CDR3 nucleotide sequence: TGTGCCAGCAGTCCTGGGGGGACGGTTCCCAATGAGCAGTTCTTC. Encoded protein: CASSPGGTVPNEQFF. V usage is TRBV5-4 and J usage is TRBJ2-1; D might be TRBD2 (6 bases). V dropped 5 bases and J dropped 6 bases, with 18 bases sitting between them. The CDR3 has 15 amino acids. Germline loops: CDR1 SGHNT, CDR2 YYREEE (reference sequence).